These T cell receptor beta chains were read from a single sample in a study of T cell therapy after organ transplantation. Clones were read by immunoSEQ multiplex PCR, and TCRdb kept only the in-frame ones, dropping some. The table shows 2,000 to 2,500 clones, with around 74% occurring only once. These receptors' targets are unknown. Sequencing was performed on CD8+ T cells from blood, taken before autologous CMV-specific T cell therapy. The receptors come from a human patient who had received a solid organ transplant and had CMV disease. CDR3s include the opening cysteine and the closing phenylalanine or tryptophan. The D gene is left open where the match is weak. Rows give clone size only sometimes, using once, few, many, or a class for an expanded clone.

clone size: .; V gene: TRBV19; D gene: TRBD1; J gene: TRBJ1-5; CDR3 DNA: TGTGCCAGTCAGTTGTTTGGGGACAGGGGGAACAATCAGCCCCAGCATTTT; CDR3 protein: CASQLFGDRGNNQPQHF
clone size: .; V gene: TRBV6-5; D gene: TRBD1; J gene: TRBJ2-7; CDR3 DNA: TGTGCCAGCAGTCCAGACAGGGCGCACGAGCAGTACTTC; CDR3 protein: CASSPDRAHEQYF
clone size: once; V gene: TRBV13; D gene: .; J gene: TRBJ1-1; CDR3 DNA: TGTGCCAGCAGCCAGTGGGGTATTGAAGCTTTCTTT; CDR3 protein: CASSQWGIEAFF
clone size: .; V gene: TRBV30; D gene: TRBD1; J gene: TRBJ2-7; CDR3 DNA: TGTGCCGGGGGACAGACTTCTAACGAGCAGTACTTC; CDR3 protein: CAGGQTSNEQYF
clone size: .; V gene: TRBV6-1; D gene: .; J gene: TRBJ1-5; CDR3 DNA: TGTGCCAGCAGTGACAGGTATAGCAATCAGCCCCAGCATTTT; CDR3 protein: CASSDRYSNQPQHF
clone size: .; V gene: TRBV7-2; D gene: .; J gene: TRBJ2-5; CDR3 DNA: TGTGCCAGCAGCTTACTCATTGGGAGTCCCGGAGAGACCCAGTACTTC; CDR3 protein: CASSLLIGSPGETQYF
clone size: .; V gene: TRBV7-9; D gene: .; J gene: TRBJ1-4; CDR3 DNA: TGTGCCACAGCCACCGCGGGGAGCGGCACTAATGAAAAACTGTTTTTT; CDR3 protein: CATATAGSGTNEKLFF
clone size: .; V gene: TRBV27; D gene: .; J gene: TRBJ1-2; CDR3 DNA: TGTGCCAGCAGCCCCGGGGGGCTCTTAGGCTACACCTTC; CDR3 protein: CASSPGGLLGYTF
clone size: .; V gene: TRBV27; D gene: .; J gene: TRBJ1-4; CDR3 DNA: TGTGCCAGCAGACGAGGGGCGAGGGAAAAACTGTTTTTT; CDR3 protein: CASRRGAREKLFF
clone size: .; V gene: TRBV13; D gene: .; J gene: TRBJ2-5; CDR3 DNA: TGTGCCAGCAGCTTAGGGGCAGAACAAGAGACCCAGTACTTC; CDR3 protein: CASSLGAEQETQYF
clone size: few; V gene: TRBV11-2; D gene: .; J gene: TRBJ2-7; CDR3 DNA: TGTGCCAGCAGCTTTTGGGGGGGCAGGGACGAGCAGTACTTC; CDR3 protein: CASSFWGGRDEQYF
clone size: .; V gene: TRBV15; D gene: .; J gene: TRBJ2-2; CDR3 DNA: TGTGCCACCAGCAGAGATATAGCTAGTTTTGGGGAGCTGTTTTTT; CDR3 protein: CATSRDIASFGELFF
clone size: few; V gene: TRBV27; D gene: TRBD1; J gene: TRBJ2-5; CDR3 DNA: TGTGCCAGCAGTTCCCGACAGGGCCCTGGCGGCGTGGCCCAGTACTTC; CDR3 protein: CASSSRQGPGGVAQYF
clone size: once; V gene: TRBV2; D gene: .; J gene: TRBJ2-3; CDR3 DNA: TGTGCCAGCAGTGACGGCCCCCAGGGAACAGATACGCAGTATTTT; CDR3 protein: CASSDGPQGTDTQYF
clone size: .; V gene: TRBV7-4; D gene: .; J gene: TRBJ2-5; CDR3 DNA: TGTGCCAGCAGCCCCATGACACGGGTCGAGACCCAGTACTTC; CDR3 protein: CASSPMTRVETQYF
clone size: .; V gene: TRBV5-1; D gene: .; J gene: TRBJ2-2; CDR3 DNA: TGCGCCAGCAGCTTGGGCAGGAACACCGGGGAGCTGTTTTTT; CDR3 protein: CASSLGRNTGELFF
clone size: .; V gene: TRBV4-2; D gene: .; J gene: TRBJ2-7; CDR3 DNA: TGTGCCAGCAGCCAAGAAGGCGGGGCAACCTACGAGCAGTACTTC; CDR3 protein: CASSQEGGATYEQYF
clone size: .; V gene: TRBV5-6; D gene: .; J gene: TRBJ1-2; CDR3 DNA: TGTGCCAGCAGCTTGGTACGGGGGGGCTACACCTTC; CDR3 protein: CASSLVRGGYTF
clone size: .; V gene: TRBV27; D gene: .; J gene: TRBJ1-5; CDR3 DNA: TGTGCCAGCAGTTTAGTCCAGGGGAATCAGCCCCAGCATTTT; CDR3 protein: CASSLVQGNQPQHF
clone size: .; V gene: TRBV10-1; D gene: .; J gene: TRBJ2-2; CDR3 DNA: TGCGCCAGCAGTGAGTCCCGGCCTGGGGAATCCTCCGGGGAGCTGTTTTTT; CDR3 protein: CASSESRPGESSGELFF
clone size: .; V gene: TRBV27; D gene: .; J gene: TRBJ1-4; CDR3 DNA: TGTGCCAGCAGGGCACGGGGTCTGCGCGAAAAACTGTTTTTT; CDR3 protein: CASRARGLREKLFF
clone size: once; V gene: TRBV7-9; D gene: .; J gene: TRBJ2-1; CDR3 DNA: TGTGCCAGCAGCCCCGGTGGTGAGCAGTTCTTC; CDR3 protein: CASSPGGEQFF
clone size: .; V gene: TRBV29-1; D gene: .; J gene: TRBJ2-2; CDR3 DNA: TGCAGCGTTGGTGGCGCGAACACCGGGGAGCTGTTTTTT; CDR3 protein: CSVGGANTGELFF
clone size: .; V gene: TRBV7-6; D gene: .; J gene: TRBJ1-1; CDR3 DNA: TGTGCCAGCAGCTTAGAGGGCAGTGAAGCTTTCTTT; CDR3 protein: CASSLEGSEAFF
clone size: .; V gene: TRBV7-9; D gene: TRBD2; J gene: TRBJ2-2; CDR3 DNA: TGTGCCAGCAGCTTAGGATCGGGAGGGCCCGGGGAGCTGTTTTTT; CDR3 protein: CASSLGSGGPGELFF
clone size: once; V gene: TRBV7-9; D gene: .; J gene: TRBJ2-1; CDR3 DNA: TGTGCCAGCAGCAGTGGACTTTACAATGAGCAGTTCTTC; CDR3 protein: CASSSGLYNEQFF
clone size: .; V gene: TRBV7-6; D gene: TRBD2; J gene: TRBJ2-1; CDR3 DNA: TGTGCCAGCAGCTTAGGCCCCCCCGGGACTAGCGGGAGGGTGGGGAATGAGCAGTTCTTC; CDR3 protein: CASSLGPPGTSGRVGNEQFF
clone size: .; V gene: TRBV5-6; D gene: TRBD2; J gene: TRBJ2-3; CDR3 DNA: TGTGCCAGCAGCCTTCAAACTAGCGGGCCATCAGATACGCAGTATTTT; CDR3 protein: CASSLQTSGPSDTQYF
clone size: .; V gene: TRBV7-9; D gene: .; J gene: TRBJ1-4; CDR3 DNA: TGTGCCAGCAGCTTTATACAGGGTGAAAAACTGTTTTTT; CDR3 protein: CASSFIQGEKLFF
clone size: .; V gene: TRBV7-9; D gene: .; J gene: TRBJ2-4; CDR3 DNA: TGTGCCAGCAGGGGAGGCACCCAAAACATTCAGTACTTC; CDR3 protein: CASRGGTQNIQYF
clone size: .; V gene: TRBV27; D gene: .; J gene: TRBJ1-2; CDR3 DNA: TGTGCCAGCAGTCCCAGTGGGGCGACTAACTATGGCTACACCTTC; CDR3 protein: CASSPSGATNYGYTF
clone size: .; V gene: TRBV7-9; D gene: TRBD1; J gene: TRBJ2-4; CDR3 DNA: TGTGCCAGCAGCTTAAAAAGGACAGGGGGCGAGGAAAACATTCAGTACTTC; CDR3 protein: CASSLKRTGGEENIQYF
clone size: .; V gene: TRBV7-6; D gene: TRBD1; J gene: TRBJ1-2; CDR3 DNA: TGTGCCAGCAGCTTACGGACGGAGTGGACAGGGGAAGATGGGGACTATGGCTACACCTTC; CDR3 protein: CASSLRTEWTGEDGDYGYTF
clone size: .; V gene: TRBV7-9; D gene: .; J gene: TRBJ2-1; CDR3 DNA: TGTGCCAGCAGCTTAGCGCCCACAGCACCGTTCTTC; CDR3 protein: CASSLAPTAPFF
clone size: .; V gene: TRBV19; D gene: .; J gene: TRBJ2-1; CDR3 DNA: TGTGCCAGTAGTATTTCGGAAAACAATGAGCAGTTCTTC; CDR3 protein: CASSISENNEQFF
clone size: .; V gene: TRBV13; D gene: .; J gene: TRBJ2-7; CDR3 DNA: TGTGCCAGCAGCTCCAACCGCAGGGCTGGACGGGATTCCCCCTACGAGCAGTACTTC; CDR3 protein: CASSSNRRAGRDSPYEQYF
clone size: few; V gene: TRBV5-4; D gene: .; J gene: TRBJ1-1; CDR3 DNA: TGTGCCAGCAGCCGCCGCAATATGAACACTGAAGCTTTCTTT; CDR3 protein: CASSRRNMNTEAFF
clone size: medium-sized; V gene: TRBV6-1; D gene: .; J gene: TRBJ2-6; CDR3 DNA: TGTGCCAGCAGTGAACTCGGGGACGATCGCTCTGGGGCCAACGTCCTGACTTTC; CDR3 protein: CASSELGDDRSGANVLTF
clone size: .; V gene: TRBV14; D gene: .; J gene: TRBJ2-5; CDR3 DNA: TGTGCCAGCAGCCCAACCCGGGACCAGGTACAAGAGACCCAGTACTTC; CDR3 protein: CASSPTRDQVQETQYF
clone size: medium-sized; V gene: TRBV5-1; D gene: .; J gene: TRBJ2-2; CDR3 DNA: TGCGCCAGCAGCTTGGCCCCCCTCGACAGCGGGGAGCTGTTTTTT; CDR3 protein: CASSLAPLDSGELFF
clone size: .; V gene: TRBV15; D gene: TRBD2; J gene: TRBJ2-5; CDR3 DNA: TGTGCCACCAGCAGACCCGGACTAGCGGGAGTAGAAGAGACCCAGTACTTC; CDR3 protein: CATSRPGLAGVEETQYF
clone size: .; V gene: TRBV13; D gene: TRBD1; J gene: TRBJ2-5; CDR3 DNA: TGTGCCAGCAGCTCCGGACAGGAACGGATGGAGACCCAGTACTTC; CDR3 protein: CASSSGQERMETQYF
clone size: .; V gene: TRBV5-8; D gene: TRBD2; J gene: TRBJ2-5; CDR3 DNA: TGTGCCAGCAGCCAGGGACTAGGCACCCTATTTGAGACCCAGTACTTC; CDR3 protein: CASSQGLGTLFETQYF
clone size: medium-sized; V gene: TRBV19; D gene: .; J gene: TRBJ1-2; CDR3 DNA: TGTGCCAGTAGTACAAGTAACAGGGTTATCTATGGCTACACCTTC; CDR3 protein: CASSTSNRVIYGYTF
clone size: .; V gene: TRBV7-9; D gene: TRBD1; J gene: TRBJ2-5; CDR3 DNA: TGTGCCAGCAGCGCTCGGACAGGCCTCCAAGAGACCCAGTACTTC; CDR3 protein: CASSARTGLQETQYF
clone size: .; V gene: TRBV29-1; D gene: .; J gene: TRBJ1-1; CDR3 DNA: TGCAGCGTTGAGGGAGGGGACACTGAAGCTTTCTTT; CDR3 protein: CSVEGGDTEAFF